This is a list of T cell receptor beta chains from one sample in a study of blood T cells in healthy people across ages. TCRdb recomputed calls from the 5' RACE reads with MiXCR, one row per CDR3 protein. The sample lists over 550,000 distinct CDR3 sequences, roughly 30% seen once, with around 14% in the top ten. The sequenced sample was blood. The receptor source for this set is an elderly woman in good health. Each CDR3 is given with its conserved first and last residue. The D gene is left open where the match is weak. For some rows the clone size is stated as once, few or many, or as a class when expanded; others skip it.

cdr3_aa: CSARVGTGRSDEQFF; cdr3_nt: TGCAGTGCTAGGGTCGGGACTGGCCGATCGGATGAGCAGTTCTTC; d_call: .; j_call: TRBJ2-1; v_call: TRBV20-1; clone_size: many
cdr3_aa: CASSQEGGRGPDTQYF; cdr3_nt: TGCGCCAGCAGCCAGGAGGGGGGCAGGGGACCAGATACGCAGTATTTT; d_call: .; j_call: TRBJ2-3; v_call: TRBV5-1; clone_size: .
cdr3_aa: CAWNGAGGSQPQHF; cdr3_nt: TGTGCCTGGAACGGAGCAGGGGGAAGTCAGCCCCAGCATTTT; d_call: TRBD1; j_call: TRBJ1-5; v_call: TRBV30; clone_size: .
cdr3_aa: CAWSGGQETQYF; cdr3_nt: TGTGCCTGGTCAGGGGGCCAAGAGACCCAGTACTTC; d_call: TRBD1; j_call: TRBJ2-5; v_call: TRBV30; clone_size: many
cdr3_aa: CASSQDYRGTNEKLFF; cdr3_nt: TGCGCCAGCAGCCAAGATTACAGGGGAACTAATGAAAAACTGTTTTTT; d_call: TRBD1; j_call: TRBJ1-4; v_call: TRBV4-1; clone_size: few
cdr3_aa: CASRTGGGTDTQYF; cdr3_nt: TGTGCCAGCAGGACAGGGGGAGGCACAGATACGCAGTATTTT; d_call: TRBD1; j_call: TRBJ2-3; v_call: TRBV6-5; clone_size: many
cdr3_aa: CASSQDADPKLFF; cdr3_nt: TGCGCCAGCAGCCAAGATGCAGATCCTAAGCTGTTTTTT; d_call: .; j_call: TRBJ2-2; v_call: TRBV4-3; clone_size: few
cdr3_aa: CAGSRGYYEQYF; cdr3_nt: TGTGCCGGCAGCAGGGGTTACTACGAGCAGTACTTC; d_call: .; j_call: TRBJ2-7; v_call: TRBV25-1; clone_size: .
cdr3_aa: CASSVDTANYGYTF; cdr3_nt: TGTGCCAGCAGCGTAGACACCGCCAACTATGGCTACACCTTC; d_call: .; j_call: TRBJ1-2; v_call: TRBV9; clone_size: .
cdr3_aa: CASSQSGTSGYNEQFF; cdr3_nt: TGCGCCAGCAGCCAATCTGGGACTAGCGGCTACAATGAGCAGTTCTTC; d_call: TRBD2; j_call: TRBJ2-1; v_call: TRBV4-1; clone_size: many
cdr3_aa: CSARLLTSYEQYF; cdr3_nt: TGCAGTGCTCGACTCTTAACATCCTACGAGCAGTACTTC; d_call: .; j_call: TRBJ2-7; v_call: TRBV20-1; clone_size: .
cdr3_aa: CSARDQEAGKNSPLHF; cdr3_nt: TGCAGTGCTAGAGATCAAGAGGCAGGGAAGAATTCACCCCTCCACTTT; d_call: .; j_call: TRBJ1-6; v_call: TRBV20-1; clone_size: few
cdr3_aa: CSARAGTGSYGYTF; cdr3_nt: TGCAGCGCTAGAGCCGGGACAGGATCTTATGGCTACACCTTC; d_call: TRBD1; j_call: TRBJ1-2; v_call: TRBV29-1; clone_size: .
cdr3_aa: CSARTSGTSGRARETQYF; cdr3_nt: TGCAGTGCTAGGACGAGCGGGACTAGCGGGAGGGCTAGAGAGACCCAGTACTTC; d_call: TRBD2; j_call: TRBJ2-5; v_call: TRBV20-1; clone_size: .
cdr3_aa: CASSLTSGDYGYTF; cdr3_nt: TGTGCCAGCAGCTTAACGTCCGGGGACTATGGCTACACCTTC; d_call: .; j_call: TRBJ1-2; v_call: TRBV7-3; clone_size: many
cdr3_aa: CASSLAGDSGNTIYF; cdr3_nt: TGCGCCAGCAGCTTGGCGGGGGACTCTGGAAACACCATATATTTT; d_call: .; j_call: TRBJ1-3; v_call: TRBV5-1; clone_size: .
cdr3_aa: CAWSVLPQETQYF; cdr3_nt: TGTGCCTGGAGTGTACTTCCACAAGAGACCCAGTACTTC; d_call: .; j_call: TRBJ2-5; v_call: TRBV30; clone_size: many
cdr3_aa: CASSNSGERSYGYTF; cdr3_nt: TGTGCCAGCAGCAACTCAGGGGAAAGGAGCTATGGCTACACCTTC; d_call: .; j_call: TRBJ1-2; v_call: TRBV5-4; clone_size: many
cdr3_aa: CASSPGAGRGEQYF; cdr3_nt: TGTGCCAGCAGCCCTGGGGCGGGGAGAGGCGAGCAGTACTTC; d_call: .; j_call: TRBJ2-7; v_call: TRBV14; clone_size: .
cdr3_aa: CASSKAWDYSYNSPLHF; cdr3_nt: TGTGCCAGCAGCAAAGCTTGGGACTACTCCTATAATTCACCCCTCCACTTT; d_call: .; j_call: TRBJ1-6; v_call: TRBV21-1; clone_size: .